Listed below are T cell receptor beta chains from one sample, sequenced in a study of OX40 agonist ivuxolimab in advanced cancers. Clones were read by immunoSEQ multiplex PCR, and TCRdb kept only the in-frame ones, dropping some. The data show under 25,000 clones, over 75% seen once. Sequencing was performed on CD4+ or CD8+ T cells sorted from blood, taken in a trial of the OX40 agonist ivuxolimab. The receptor source for this set is an adult with an advanced solid tumor such as melanoma, head and neck, liver or kidney cancer. Each CDR3 is given with its conserved first and last residue.

v_gene: TRBV9
CDR3aa: CASSAYDASTGELFF

v_gene: TRBV18
CDR3aa: CASSRGGTGYLGEENTEAFF

v_gene: TRBV5-1
CDR3aa: CASSFDGPPYGYTF

v_gene: TRBV9
CDR3aa: CASSVDRESYEQYF

v_gene: TRBV9
CDR3aa: CASTHGWGGQNEQFF

v_gene: TRBV10-3
CDR3aa: CATFGDTQYF

v_gene: TRBV10-1
CDR3aa: CASSLFASAQSRANVLTF

v_gene: TRBV7-8
CDR3aa: CASSLGGTGNDLTNSNQPQHF

v_gene: TRBV9
CDR3aa: CASSVEHRGGGYTF

v_gene: TRBV11-2
CDR3aa: CASSLGISGTLSYEQYF